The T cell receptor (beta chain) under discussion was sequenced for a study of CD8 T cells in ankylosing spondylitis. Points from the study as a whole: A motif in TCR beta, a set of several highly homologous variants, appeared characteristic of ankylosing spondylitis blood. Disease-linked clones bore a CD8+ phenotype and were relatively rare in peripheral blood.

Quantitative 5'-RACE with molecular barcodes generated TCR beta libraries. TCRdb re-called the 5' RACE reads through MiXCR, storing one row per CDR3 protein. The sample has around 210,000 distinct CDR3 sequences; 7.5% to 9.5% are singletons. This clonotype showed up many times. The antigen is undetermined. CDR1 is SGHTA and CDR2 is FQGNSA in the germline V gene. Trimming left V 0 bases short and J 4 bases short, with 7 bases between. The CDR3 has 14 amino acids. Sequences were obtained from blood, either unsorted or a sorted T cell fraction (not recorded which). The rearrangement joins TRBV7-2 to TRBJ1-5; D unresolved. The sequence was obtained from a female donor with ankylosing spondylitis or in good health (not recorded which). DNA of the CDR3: TGTGCCAGCAGCTTAGCGCTGGGTAATCAGCCCCAGCATTTT. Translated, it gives CASSLALGNQPQHF.